This TCR beta chain came from a study of T-cell reconstitution after alpha-beta-depleted transplantation in children. Study outcomes and limitations: The main origin of T-cell counts and diversity one year after transplant was newly produced T cells. Surviving recipient T cells and intrathymic progenitors accounted for some patients' high TCRbeta diversity at day 60. Expanded graft clones numbering several hundred reportedly gave rise to alpha-beta T cells about two months after transplant.

This clonotype was seen many times. The antigen remains undetermined. Unique molecular identifiers featured in how the TCRbeta library was prepared. Each CDR3 protein is one row after TCRdb ran MiXCR on the PCR reads. The sample consists of 330,000 or so distinct CDR3 sequences, over 9% of them appearing once. Looked up from germline, CDR1 is MDHEN and CDR2 is SYDVKM. The V and J ends lost 6 bases and 12 bases, in that order; junction bases with no gene match: 4. The CDR3 runs 11 residues. This sample comprised PBMCs, obtained before TCRalphabeta/CD19-depleted stem cell transplant. This chain joins TRBV28 and TRBJ2-1, with TRBD2 matching over 8 bases. The source of this sequence is a boy less than two years old with acute myeloid leukemia, due to receive a stem cell transplant. The CDR3 loop is CASRSLAVQFF. The CDR3 DNA follows: TGTGCCAGCAGATCACTAGCGGTGCAGTTCTTC.